Each of the 2 T cell receptor beta chains below was sequenced from the same sample in a study of neurological immune-mediated disorders. TCRdb analysed the 5' RACE reads with MiXCR anew, one entry per CDR3 protein. The sample shows 55,000 to 75,000 distinct CDR3 sequences, approximately 5.2% of them seen only once. Sequencing was carried out using PBMCs. The receptors stem from a woman younger than 45 with multiple sclerosis.

This clonotype was recorded at least ten times. The chain joins TRBV12-3 or TRBV12-4 to TRBJ1-1; TRBD1 might be the D (5 bases). V was cut by 2 bases and J by 5 bases, with 6 bases left in between. The CDR3 has 12 amino acids. CDR3 sequence reads: CASSLWGTEAFF. DNA for the CDR3: TGTGCCAGCAGTTTATGGGGGACTGAAGCTTTCTTT.

This clonotype was seen at least ten times. V is TRBV5-1 and J is TRBJ2-5; possibly TRBD1 for D (6 bases). Between the trimmed V and J ends, which lost 2 bases and 1 base, there was a span of 9 bases. Germline assignment: CDR1 SGHRS and CDR2 YFSETQ. CDR3 length equals 14 residues. The CDR3 bases are TGCGCCAGCAGCTTTGGACAGCCCCAAGAGACCCAGTACTTC. Translated, it gives CASSFGQPQETQYF.